The 4 T cell receptor beta chains below all came from one sample that was sequenced in a study of spatial heterogeneity in lung cancer. Using its own MiXCR run on the 5' RACE reads, TCRdb lists one record per CDR3 protein. This sample has roughly 48,000 distinct CDR3 sequences, with over 4.5% found just once. Noted time point: sample taken at primary tumor resection. Frozen PBMC, nontumor lung or tumor provided whole RNA, which was sequenced unsorted. Here the sequenced sample was PBMCs, taken at surgery. The source is a male donor with early-stage non-small cell lung cancer.

In this sample, this clonotype turned up many times. CDR3 sequence (DNA): TGCAGTGCTATCAGCGGGACGGCCTACGAGCAGTACTTC. Protein: CSAISGTAYEQYF. This rearrangement joins TRBV20-1 to TRBJ2-7; 7 bases line up with TRBD2. CDR1 DFQATT and CDR2 SNEGSKA come from the germline V gene (reference sequence). CDR3 length: 13 residues. V gave up 4 bases and J gave up 2 bases; unmatched junction bases: 5.

Ten or more counts support this clonotype. The chain carries TRBV20-1 and TRBJ2-2; no reliable D call. This CDR3 is 13 amino acids long. V was trimmed by 6 bases and J by 1 base, leaving 9 bases between them. Germline CDR1 reads DFQATT; CDR2 reads SNEGSKA (reference sequence). CDR3 in DNA: TGCAGTGCCACGGACGGGAACACCGGGGAGCTGTTTTTT. It codes for CSATDGNTGELFF.

This clonotype appeared many times. The J gene is TRBJ2-1, the V gene TRBV18; 7 bases fit TRBD2. This CDR3 is 15 amino acids long. The germline gives CDR1 KGHSH, CDR2 LQKENI. Trimming at V came to 2 bases and at J to 5 bases, leaving 6 bases not matched to a gene. The CDR3 DNA sequence: TGTGCCAGCTCACCATGGACTAGTTCTGACAATGAGCAGTTCTTC. Its translation is CASSPWTSSDNEQFF.

Ten or more counts support this clonotype. The chain employs TRBV20-1 and TRBJ2-7, with 8 bases lining up with TRBD1. This CDR3 contains 14 residues. The V segment lost 2 bases and the J segment 0 bases; nucleotides outside the gene matches: 3. The germline gives CDR1 DFQATT, CDR2 SNEGSKA (reference sequence). CDR3 region: CSARRTGRSYEQYF. CDR3 DNA sequence: TGCAGTGCTAGACGGACAGGGCGCTCCTACGAGCAGTACTTC.